This T cell receptor (beta chain) was observed in a study of blood T cell repertoires in COVID-19. Source study methods: Nucleated cell counts were estimated from reference gene primer amplification. The assay was immunoSEQ multiplex PCR, and TCRdb's table has in-frame clones only and misses some. V and J calls plus clone size are reproduced from that table; the DNA served to infer D and trimming. Seen here are roughly 18,000 clones, under 90% observed once, and the top ten hold approximately 9.9%. This clone is labeled as medium-sized. V lost 1 base and J 10 bases, leaving 13 bases between the germline ends. Germline V gene lookup returns CDR1 LNHNV and CDR2 YYDKDF (reference sequence). The length of the CDR3 is 13 residues.

V and J are TRBV15 and TRBJ1-1, with a weak D call TRBD1 (5 bases). This clonotype was sampled from an elderly man with acute or convalescent COVID-19. Sequencing was done on a sample of peripheral blood. The CDR3 region has the DNA TGTGCCACCAGCAGAGTCGGGGGATCGAGAGCTTTCTTT. This translates into CATSRVGGSRAFF.